The clone carrying this T cell receptor (beta chain) came up a few times. These data come from a study of blood T cells in healthy people across ages. Per germline, CDR1 LGHNA and CDR2 YNFKEQ. The CDR3 has 16 amino acids. Deletions cut 1 base from V and 3 bases from J, with 14 bases between. A second PCR of about 7 to 11 cycles used a sample-barcoded 5' primer and a J-beta primer mix. TCRdb fed the 5' RACE reads into MiXCR, producing one record per CDR3 protein. The sample has approximately 830,000 distinct CDR3 sequences, about 59% seen once; the top ten hold roughly a quarter. J is TRBJ2-3 and V is TRBV4-2, with D possibly being TRBD1 or TRBD2 (6 bases each). This clonotype originated in a man younger than 40 in good health. The sequenced sample was blood. This CDR3 is CASSQGGRGGTDTQYF. The CDR3 nucleotides read TGTGCCAGCAGCCAAGGGGGGCGGGGAGGAACAGATACGCAGTATTTT.